In this sample, the clone carrying this TCR beta chain turned up a few times. Trimming pared 4 bases from V and 1 base from J, leaving 19 bases between. This CDR3 contains 18 residues. The V gene's germline CDR1 is LNHDA and CDR2 SQIVND (reference sequence). TCRdb reprocessed the 5' RACE reads via MiXCR and lists one record per CDR3 protein. The table shows 75,000 or so distinct CDR3 sequences, with around 7.3% occurring only once. Time point given: sample taken at primary tumor resection. The sample is drawn from a study of spatial heterogeneity in lung cancer. The sample here was PBMCs, taken at surgery. This clonotype originated in a male donor with early-stage non-small cell lung cancer. The J gene is TRBJ2-2, the V gene TRBV19; the D gene could be TRBD1 or TRBD2 (5 bases each). The chain's CDR3 is CASSRTRVGAKNTGELFF. As DNA, the CDR3 is TGTGCCAGTAGTAGGACCCGCGTCGGGGCCAAGAACACCGGGGAGCTGTTTTTT.